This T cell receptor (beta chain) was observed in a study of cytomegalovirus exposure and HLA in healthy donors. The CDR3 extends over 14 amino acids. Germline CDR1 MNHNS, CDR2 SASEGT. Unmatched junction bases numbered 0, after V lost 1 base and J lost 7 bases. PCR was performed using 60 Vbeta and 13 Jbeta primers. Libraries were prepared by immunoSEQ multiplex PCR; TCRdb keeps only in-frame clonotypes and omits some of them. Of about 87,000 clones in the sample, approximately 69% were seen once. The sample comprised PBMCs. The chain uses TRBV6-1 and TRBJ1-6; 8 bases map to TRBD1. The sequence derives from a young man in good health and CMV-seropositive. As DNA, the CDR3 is TGTGCCAGCAGTGAAGGGACAGGGAATTCACCCCTCCACTTT. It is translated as CASSEGTGNSPLHF.